This entry concerns a single T cell receptor (beta chain). Antigen specificity is unknown. The germline CDR1 and CDR2 sequences are SGHTA and FQGNSA. This CDR3 has 13 residues. Trimming pared 5 bases from V and 3 bases from J, leaving 7 bases between. The entry originates in a study of T cell responses to AZD1222 COVID-19 vaccine. General study points: A reported finding is that nearly half of spike-specific TCRs target unmutated variant regions.

Measured with immunoSEQ multiplex PCR; TCRdb has only the in-frame clones, and not every one. The repertoire holds about 100,000 clones, with 70% to 90% as singletons. The V and J genes are TRBV7-2 and TRBJ1-4, with D possibly matching TRBD1 (5 bases). The TCR sequence derives from an adult who received the AZD1222 COVID-19 vaccine. The input for sequencing was peripheral blood, taken 28 days after the second AZD1222 dose. The CDR3 reads CASSTGPNEKLFF. CDR3 bases: TGTGCCAGCAGCACGGGGCCTAATGAAAAACTGTTTTTT.